This is a list of T cell receptor beta chains from one sample in a study of OX40 agonist ivuxolimab in advanced cancers. Using immunoSEQ multiplex PCR, the repertoire was profiled, and TCRdb retains in-frame clones only, with some absent. The profile shows tens of thousands of clones, about four fifths of them singletons. The sample in question was CD4+ or CD8+ T cells sorted from blood, obtained in a trial of the OX40 agonist ivuxolimab. The receptors here all came from an adult with an advanced solid tumor such as melanoma, head and neck, liver or kidney cancer. The CDR3 runs from the conserved cysteine through the conserved F or W.

CDR3 protein: CASSLSPGATGELFF
V gene: TRBV5-1

CDR3 protein: CASSWENSPLHF
V gene: TRBV28

CDR3 protein: CASRKGGSTEAFF
V gene: TRBV7-8

CDR3 protein: CASSQTTGNTEAFF
V gene: TRBV28

CDR3 protein: CASSLVGVQGFGYTF
V gene: TRBV5-1

CDR3 protein: CASSFSYEETQYF
V gene: TRBV7-3

CDR3 protein: CASGSGVAGNTIYF
V gene: TRBV12-5

CDR3 protein: CASSVGQGFEEQYF
V gene: TRBV27

CDR3 protein: CASSQEVGLVADTQYF
V gene: TRBV4-1

CDR3 protein: CASGSSRAPGGTDTQYF
V gene: TRBV12-5

CDR3 protein: CASSPPSGLRGETQYF
V gene: TRBV5-6

CDR3 protein: CASSLTRAELAKNIQYF
V gene: TRBV5-6

CDR3 protein: CASSRPDRGVGELFF
V gene: TRBV28

CDR3 protein: CASSPRDRISYNEQFF
V gene: TRBV7-2

CDR3 protein: CASSLGTGLAEPSRGYF
V gene: TRBV7-9

CDR3 protein: CASSVGGTNTGELFF
V gene: TRBV9

CDR3 protein: CASSPIFNYGYTF
V gene: TRBV7-8

CDR3 protein: CASSQVGTGRFSPLHF
V gene: TRBV14

CDR3 protein: CASSPGGYEQYF
V gene: TRBV16